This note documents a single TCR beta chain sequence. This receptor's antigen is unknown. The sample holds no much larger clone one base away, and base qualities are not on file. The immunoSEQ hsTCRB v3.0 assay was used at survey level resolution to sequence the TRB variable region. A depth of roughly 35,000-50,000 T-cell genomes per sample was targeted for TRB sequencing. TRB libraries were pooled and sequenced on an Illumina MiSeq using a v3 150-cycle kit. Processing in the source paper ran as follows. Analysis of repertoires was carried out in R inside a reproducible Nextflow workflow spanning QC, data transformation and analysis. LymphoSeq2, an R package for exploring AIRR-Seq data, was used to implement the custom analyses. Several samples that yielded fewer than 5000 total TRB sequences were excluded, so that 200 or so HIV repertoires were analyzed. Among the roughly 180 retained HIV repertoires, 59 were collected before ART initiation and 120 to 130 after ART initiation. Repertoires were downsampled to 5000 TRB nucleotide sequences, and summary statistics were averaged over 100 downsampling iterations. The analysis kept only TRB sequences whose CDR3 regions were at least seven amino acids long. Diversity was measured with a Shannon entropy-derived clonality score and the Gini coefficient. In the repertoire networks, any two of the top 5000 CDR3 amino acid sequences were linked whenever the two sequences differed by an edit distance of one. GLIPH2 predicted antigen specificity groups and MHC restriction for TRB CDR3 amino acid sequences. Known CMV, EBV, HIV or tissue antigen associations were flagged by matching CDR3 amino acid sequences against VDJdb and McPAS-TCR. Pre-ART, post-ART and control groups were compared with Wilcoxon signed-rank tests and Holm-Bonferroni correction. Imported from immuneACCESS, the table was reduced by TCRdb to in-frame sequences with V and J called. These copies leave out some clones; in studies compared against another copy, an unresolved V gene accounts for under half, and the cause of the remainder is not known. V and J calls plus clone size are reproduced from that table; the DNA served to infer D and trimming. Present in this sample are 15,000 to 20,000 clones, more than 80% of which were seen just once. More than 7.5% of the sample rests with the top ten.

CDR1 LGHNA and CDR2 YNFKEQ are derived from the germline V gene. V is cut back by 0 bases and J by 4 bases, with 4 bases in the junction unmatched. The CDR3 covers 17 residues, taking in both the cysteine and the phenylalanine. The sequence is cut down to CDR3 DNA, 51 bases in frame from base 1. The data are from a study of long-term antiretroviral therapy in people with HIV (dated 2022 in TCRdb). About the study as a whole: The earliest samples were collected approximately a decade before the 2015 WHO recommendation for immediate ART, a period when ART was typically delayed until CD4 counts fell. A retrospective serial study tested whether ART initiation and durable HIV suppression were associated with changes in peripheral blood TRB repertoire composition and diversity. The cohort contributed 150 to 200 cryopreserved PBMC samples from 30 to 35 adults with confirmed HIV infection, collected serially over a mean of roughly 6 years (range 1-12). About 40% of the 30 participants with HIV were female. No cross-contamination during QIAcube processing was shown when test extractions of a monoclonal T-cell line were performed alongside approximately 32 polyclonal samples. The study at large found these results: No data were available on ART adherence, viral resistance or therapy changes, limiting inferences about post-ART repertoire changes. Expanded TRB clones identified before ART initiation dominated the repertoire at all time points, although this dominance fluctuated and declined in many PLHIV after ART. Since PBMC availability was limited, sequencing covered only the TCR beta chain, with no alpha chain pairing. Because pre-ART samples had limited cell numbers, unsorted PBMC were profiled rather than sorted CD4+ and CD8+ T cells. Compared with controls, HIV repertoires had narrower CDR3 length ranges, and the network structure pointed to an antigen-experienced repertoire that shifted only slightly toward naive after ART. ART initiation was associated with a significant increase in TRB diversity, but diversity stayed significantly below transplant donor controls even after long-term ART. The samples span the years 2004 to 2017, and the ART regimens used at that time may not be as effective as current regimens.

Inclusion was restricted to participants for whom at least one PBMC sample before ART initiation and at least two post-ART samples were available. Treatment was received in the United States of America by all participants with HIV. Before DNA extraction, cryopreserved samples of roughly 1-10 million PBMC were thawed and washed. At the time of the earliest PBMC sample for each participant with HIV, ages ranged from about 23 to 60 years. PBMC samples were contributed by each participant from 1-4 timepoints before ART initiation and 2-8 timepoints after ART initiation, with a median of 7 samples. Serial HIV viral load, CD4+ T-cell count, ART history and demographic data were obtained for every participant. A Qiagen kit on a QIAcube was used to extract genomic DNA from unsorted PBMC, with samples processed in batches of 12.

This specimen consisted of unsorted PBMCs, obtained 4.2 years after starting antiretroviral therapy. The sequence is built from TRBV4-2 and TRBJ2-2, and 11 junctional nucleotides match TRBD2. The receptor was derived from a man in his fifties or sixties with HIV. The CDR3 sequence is CASSQDELAGGTGELFF. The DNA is TGTGCCAGCAGCCAAGATGAGCTAGCGGGGGGCACCGGGGAGCTGTTTTTT.